These 6 T cell receptor beta chains share one sample of origin, sequenced in a study of CD8 T cells in ankylosing spondylitis. TCRdb analysed the 5' RACE reads with MiXCR anew, one entry per CDR3 protein. The sample shows 150,000 to 200,000 distinct CDR3 sequences, approximately 18% of them seen only once. The sample consisted of blood, either unsorted or a sorted T cell fraction (not recorded which). The source is a male donor aged 10 to 30 with ankylosing spondylitis or in good health (not recorded which).

This clonotype was detected many times. J is TRBJ2-7 and V is TRBV12-3 or TRBV12-4, with a weak D call TRBD1 (6 bases). V dropped 2 bases and J dropped 4 bases, with 12 bases sitting between them. The CDR3 has 14 amino acids. CDR3 sequence (DNA): TGTGCCAGCAGTTTACTTGGGGGCAGGTACGAGCAGTACTTC. Encoded protein: CASSLLGGRYEQYF.

This clonotype has ten or more counts. The V gene is TRBV20-1, the J gene TRBJ2-5; TRBD2 agrees at 13 bases. Germline lookup yields CDR1 DFQATT and CDR2 SNEGSKA (reference sequence). V shed 3 bases, J shed 5 bases, and the junction held 9 bases outside the gene matches. The CDR3 has 16 residues. The chain's CDR3 is CSASPLLLAGGETQYF. The CDR3, as DNA: TGCAGTGCTAGTCCCCTCCTACTAGCGGGAGGGGAGACCCAGTACTTC.

This clonotype was recorded many times. The V and J genes are TRBV12-3 or TRBV12-4 and TRBJ2-1, with D unclear. The ends were cut back, 5 bases at V and 0 bases at J, with 8 bases in the middle. CDR3 length: 14 amino acids. The CDR3 coding sequence is TGTGCCAGCAGTGACCCGAGCTCCTACAATGAGCAGTTCTTC. It is translated as CASSDPSSYNEQFF.

In this sample, this clonotype turned up a few times. The chain employs TRBV4-2 and TRBJ2-5, with unresolved D. The CDR3 spans 16 residues. V gave up 1 base and J gave up 2 bases, with 14 bases separating them. Germline V lookup: CDR1 LGHNA, CDR2 YNFKEQ. CDR3 residues: CASSQAISDGQETQYF. CDR3 nucleotides: TGTGCCAGCAGCCAAGCGATTTCCGACGGGCAAGAGACCCAGTACTTC.

This clonotype was counted only a few times. The rearrangement uses TRBV14 and TRBJ1-2; 8 bases line up with TRBD1. CDR1 SGHDN and CDR2 FVKESK come from the germline V gene. The length of the CDR3 is 14 residues. V dropped 3 bases and J dropped 4; count of bases not matched to a gene: 4. The CDR3 sequence: CASSQVTGGYGYTF. The DNA for the CDR3 is TGTGCCAGCAGCCAGGTTACAGGGGGCTATGGCTACACCTTC.

This clonotype has ten or more counts. The chain is built from TRBV20-1 and TRBJ2-7, with D unclear. The CDR3 covers 13 residues. The germline gives CDR1 DFQATT, CDR2 SNEGSKA (reference sequence). The V and J ends lost 4 bases and 6 bases respectively, with 16 bases between them. The CDR3 DNA follows: TGCAGTGCTAACGATCCTCTCGACCGCGAGCAGTACGTC. Its translation: CSANDPLDREQYV.